A selection of T cell receptor beta chains follows, all from one sample in a study of T cells expressing NK-cell markers. With the 5' RACE reads reprocessed, TCRdb shows one record per CDR3 protein and no DNA. This sample's table has over 100,000 distinct CDR3 sequences. Sequenced input: blood T cells: a sorted CD56 or NKG2C T cell subset, CD4+ or CD8+ T cells, or bulk PBMC T cells (not recorded which). The receptor set was obtained from a woman aged 18 to 75 in good health. CDR3s include the opening cysteine and the closing phenylalanine or tryptophan.

V	length	J	CDR3
TRBV2	14	TRBJ1-1	CASGGGPVNTEAFF
TRBV15	17	TRBJ2-1	CATSRDGYRGAYNEQFF
TRBV27	13	TRBJ2-7	CASSPRANYEQYF
TRBV4-3	13	TRBJ2-1	CASSQDGGDEQFF
TRBV5-6	12	TRBJ1-2	CASSRGLYGYTF
TRBV29-1	12	TRBJ1-2	CSVEVSPYGYTF
TRBV11-3	21	TRBJ2-2	CASSHRPYRLGTGSFTGELFF
TRBV4-2	16	TRBJ2-1	CASTVSPGAGVNEQFF
TRBV7-6	18	TRBJ1-6	CASSLGPDRGSYNSPLHF
TRBV6-2/TRBV6-3	14	TRBJ2-7	CASSYGASRYEQYF
TRBV6-1	15	TRBJ1-5	CASSAGTGGNQPQHF
TRBV11-1	18	TRBJ2-2	CASSPGLAGDFVTGELFF
TRBV19	11	TRBJ1-1	CATAWSTEAFF
TRBV10-1	13	TRBJ1-1	CASSEPTNTEAFF
TRBV29-1	12	TRBJ2-2	CSVVLDTGELFF
TRBV12-5	16	TRBJ2-5	CASGITTGPVGETQYF
TRBV4-3	15	TRBJ2-1	CASSQGTGVGNEQFF